These T cell receptor beta chains were read from a single sample in a study of CD8 T cells in ankylosing spondylitis. TCRdb reprocessed the 5' RACE reads with MiXCR, giving one entry per CDR3 protein. The sample has about 800,000 distinct CDR3 sequences; approximately 12% are singletons. Sequencing input: blood, either unsorted or a sorted T cell fraction (not recorded which). The receptors shown here come from a male donor with ankylosing spondylitis. Each CDR3 is given with its conserved first and last residue.

v_call,j_call,cdr3_aa
TRBV4-3,TRBJ2-2,CASSQGLDSGGLSTGELFF
TRBV6-1,TRBJ2-1,CASSYASGMFGGNEQFF
TRBV6-5,TRBJ2-5,CASRTGSETQYF
TRBV20-1,TRBJ1-2,CSASWEANYGYTF
TRBV15,TRBJ2-1,CATERRERYNEQFF
TRBV12-5,TRBJ2-1,CASGPGTAYNEQFF
TRBV5-5,TRBJ2-1,CASSNTPGQGGNEQFF
TRBV19,TRBJ2-7,CASSLVSDYEQYF
TRBV27,TRBJ1-2,CASSPLGGYYGYTF
TRBV28,TRBJ2-7,CASSPATGEIYEQYF
TRBV9,TRBJ2-2,CASSVVGGAGELFF
TRBV7-2,TRBJ2-7,CASSPQGALGEQYF
TRBV20-1,TRBJ2-7,CSASYPGRGSYEQYF
TRBV3-1,TRBJ2-7,CASSARDRGSYEQYF
TRBV6-1,TRBJ2-7,CASSFIQGSSDEQYF
TRBV4-2,TRBJ2-7,CASSQEGGDQYF
TRBV20-1,TRBJ1-1,CSVSGTFMNTEAFF
TRBV7-2,TRBJ1-1,CASSLEGRGPNTEAFF
TRBV4-3,TRBJ1-4,CASSQDLEGGFSTNEKLFF
TRBV20-1,TRBJ1-5,CCASREAGGWSNQPQHF
TRBV11-2,TRBJ1-5,CASSSQGTQSAQHF
TRBV20-1,TRBJ2-3,CSARGLAGSTDTQYF